Below, 13 T cell receptor beta chains from the same sample are listed, as sequenced in a study of monozygotic twins with inflammatory bowel disease. TCRdb re-called the 5' RACE reads; every CDR3 protein appears as one record, without DNA. Its clone listing holds about 41,000 distinct CDR3 sequences. Sequenced material: blood. These receptors were taken from a human donor with ulcerative colitis or Crohn's disease, or a healthy co-twin of an affected twin (not recorded which).

By frequency, this clonotype is medium-sized. The V call is TRBV5-5, the J call TRBJ1-2; the TCRdb D gene call, TRBD1, has no DNA to confirm it. From germline, CDR1 is SGHKS and CDR2 YYEKEE (reference sequence). This CDR3 has 13 residues. The CDR3 region is CASSSQGDYGYTF.

The genes are TRBV27 and TRBJ1-5; the D gene TCRdb calls, TRBD1, cannot be checked with no DNA. The CDR3 covers 16 residues. Germline V lookup: CDR1 MNHEY, CDR2 SMNVEV (reference sequence). CDR3 residues: CASSPKGRGINQPQHF.

This rearrangement joins TRBV6-2 or TRBV6-3 to TRBJ1-2; absent DNA, TCRdb's TRBD1 call cannot be checked. CDR3 size: 17 residues. Germline CDR1 reads MNHEY; CDR2 reads SVGEGT. The CDR3 region is CASSSGRPEVWVYGYTF.

The genes are TRBV28 and TRBJ1-2; the D call of TRBD1 rests on TCRdb alone, since no DNA is present to check it. CDR3 length: 15 amino acids. The germline V gene has CDR1 MDHEN and CDR2 SYDVKM. This chain's CDR3 is CASTVSRGPRYGYTF.

The J gene is TRBJ2-7, the V gene TRBV7-2; TCRdb indicates TRBD1, and absent DNA this call remains unverified. The V gene's germline CDR1 is SGHTA and CDR2 FQGNSA. The CDR3 extends over 14 amino acids. The CDR3 reads CASSLDGAGYEQYF.

The rearrangement joins TRBV3-1 to TRBJ1-1; the TRBD1 assignment by TCRdb is unverifiable without DNA. Germline lookup yields CDR1 LGHDT and CDR2 YNNKEL (reference sequence). The CDR3 runs to 16 residues. The CDR3 protein is CASSPIPGQGNTEAFF.

The gene calls are TRBV5-1 and TRBJ2-1; TCRdb calls TRBD2, which cannot be checked without DNA. Per germline, CDR1 SGHRS and CDR2 YFSETQ. The CDR3 contains 16 residues. The CDR3 here is CASSLELAGGATEQFF.

The rearrangement joins TRBV7-8 to TRBJ2-7. Germline V gives CDR1 SGHVS, CDR2 FQNEAQ. This CDR3 contains 13 residues. CDR3 sequence: CASSLGWPDEQYF.

The chain has TRBV3-1 and TRBJ2-1. CDR1 is LGHDT and CDR2 is YNNKEL in the germline V gene (reference sequence). This CDR3 has 18 residues. The CDR3 is CASSLLVGTATSYNEQFF.

V gene TRBV6-1 combines with J gene TRBJ2-7. The germline V gene has CDR1 MNHNS and CDR2 SASEGT. This CDR3 is built from 13 residues. The CDR3 reads CASTVSKSYEQYF.

The chain is built from TRBV5-8 and TRBJ2-7; TCRdb proposes TRBD2, but this gene call is untestable without DNA. The germline V gene has CDR1 SGHTS and CDR2 YDEGEE. The CDR3 extends over 13 amino acids. The CDR3 is CASINLGGDEQYF.

The CDR3: CASSDRRAQPQHF. The chain couples TRBV2 to TRBJ1-5. The V gene's germline CDR1 is SNHLY and CDR2 FYNNEI. The CDR3 contains 13 residues.

The chain has TRBV5-5 and TRBJ2-3; TCRdb indicates TRBD2, and absent DNA this call remains unverified. Germline V lookup: CDR1 SGHKS, CDR2 YYEKEE (reference sequence). The CDR3 contains 15 residues. This chain's CDR3 is CASSLMQGGADTQYF. The whole variable domain, remainder taken from reference TRBV5-5 and TRBJ2-3, is DAGVTQSPTHLIKTRGQQVTLRCSPISGHKSVSWYQQVLGQGPQFIFQYYEKEERGRGNFPDRFSARQFPNYSSELNVNALLLGDSALYLCASSLMQGGADTQYFGPGTRLTVL.